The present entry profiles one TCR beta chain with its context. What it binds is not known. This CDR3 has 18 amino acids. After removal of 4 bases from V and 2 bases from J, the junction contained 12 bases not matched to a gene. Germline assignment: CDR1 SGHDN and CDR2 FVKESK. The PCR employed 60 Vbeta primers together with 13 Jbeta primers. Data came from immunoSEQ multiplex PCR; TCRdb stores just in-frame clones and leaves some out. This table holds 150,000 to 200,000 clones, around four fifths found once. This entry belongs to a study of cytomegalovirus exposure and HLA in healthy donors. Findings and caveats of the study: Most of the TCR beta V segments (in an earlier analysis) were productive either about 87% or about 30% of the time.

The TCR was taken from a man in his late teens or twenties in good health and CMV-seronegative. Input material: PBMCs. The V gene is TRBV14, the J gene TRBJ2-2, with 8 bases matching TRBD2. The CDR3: CASSRKVSGVLNTGELFF. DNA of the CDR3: TGTGCCAGCAGCCGGAAAGTTAGCGGGGTGCTTAACACCGGGGAGCTGTTTTTT. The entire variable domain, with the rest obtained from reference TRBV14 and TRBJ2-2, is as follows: EAGVTQFPSHSVIEKGQTVTLRCDPISGHDNLYWYRRVMGKEIKFLLHFVKESKQDESGMPNNRFLAERTGGTYSTLKVQPAELEDSGVYFCASSRKVSGVLNTGELFFGEGSRLTVL.